This T cell receptor (beta chain) was obtained from a study of control samples from healthy donors and cancer patients. TCRdb keeps only in-frame clones here, not all; method: immunoSEQ multiplex PCR. The sample lists 75,000 to 100,000 clones, around 80% seen once, with about 2% in the top ten. The length of the CDR3 is 15 residues. V lost 5 bases and J lost 10; bases outside the gene matches: 8. The germline V gene encodes CDR1 MNHNY and CDR2 SVGAGI (reference sequence). This clonotype was sampled from a man in his 60s in good health. The chain employs TRBV6-6 and TRBJ2-1; TRBD2 agrees at 13 bases. Sequenced material: blood. The CDR3, as DNA: TGTGCCAGCAGTGGTGGACTAGCGGGAGTTGGCGAGCAGTTCTTC. It codes for CASSGGLAGVGEQFF.